The 31 T cell receptor beta chains below were found in one sample sequenced in a study of vaccination effects on CD4 cells after COVID-19 (dated by TCRdb to 2022 to 2024). Library preparation used the immunoSEQ multiplex PCR assay. TCRdb provides this immuneACCESS table in a form limited to in-frame rearrangements. Some clones are lacking; in checked studies, under half of them reflect an unresolved V gene, and why the rest are absent is not known. The sample records under 55,000 clones, about 70% of which are singletons. The leading ten clones occupy 6.5% to 8.5% of the sample. For these receptors, no antigen is known. After about 9 days of culture, CD4+ T cells were isolated with the EasySep CD4+ T cell isolation kit. Each participant received two doses of an mRNA SARS-CoV-2 vaccine, either BNT162b2 or mRNA-1273. The sample here was CD4+ T cells from PBMCs cultured without peptide, taken after COVID-19 vaccination. Receptors originate from a human donor who received a COVID-19 vaccine.

The chain is built from TRBV6-2 or TRBV6-3 and TRBJ1-1; unclear D gene. CDR3 size: 13 residues. V was shortened by 2 bases and J by 4 bases, with 8 bases between the two germline ends. CDR1 and CDR2 (germline): MNHEY, SVGEGT. CDR3 loop: CASSYGFITEAFF. DNA of the CDR3: TGTGCCAGCAGTTACGGGTTCATCACTGAAGCTTTCTTT.

The V gene is TRBV5-1, the J gene TRBJ1-1; TRBD1 might be the D (5 bases). Trimming cost V 4 bases and J 1 base, with 8 bases left between them. The germline CDR1 and CDR2 sequences are SGHRS and YFSETQ. The CDR3 is made up of 13 amino acids. CDR3 residues: CASSTGGNTEAFF. In DNA, the CDR3 is TGCGCCAGCAGCACCGGGGGGAACACTGAAGCTTTCTTT.

The rearrangement uses TRBV3-1 (or the pseudogene TRBV3-2) and TRBJ2-7, with D unclear. Trimming pared 0 bases from V and 5 bases from J, leaving 8 bases between. CDR3 size: 13 residues. Germline CDR1 reads LGHDT; CDR2 reads YNNKEL (reference sequence). The chain's CDR3 is CASSQDRSHEQYF. In DNA form, the CDR3 reads TGTGCCAGCAGCCAAGATCGGAGTCACGAGCAGTACTTC.

In DNA form, the CDR3 reads TGTGCCAGCAGCCAGGCCTACAATGAGCAGTTCTTC. This sequence encodes CASSQAYNEQFF. The rearrangement links TRBV3-1 (or the pseudogene TRBV3-2) to TRBJ2-1; D not resolved. The germline gives CDR1 LGHDT, CDR2 YNNKEL (reference sequence). The CDR3 runs to 12 residues. Trimming removed 3 bases from V and 2 bases from J, with 2 bases in between.

The chain has TRBV6-5 and TRBJ1-2, with D possibly being TRBD1 (6 bases). Per the germline V gene, CDR1 is MNHEY and CDR2 is SVGAGI. The CDR3 is 12 residues long. The V end lost 7 bases, the J end lost 5 bases, and 11 bases lay between the germline ends. CDR3 in amino acids: CASNKQGYGYTF. The CDR3 DNA reads TGTGCCAGCAACAAACAGGGTTATGGCTACACCTTC.

The chain recombines TRBV24-1 with TRBJ2-5; possible D gene TRBD1, 6 bases. The germline V and J ends were trimmed by 0 bases and 1 base, with 11 bases remaining between them. The CDR3 length is 16 residues. Per the germline V gene, CDR1 is KGHDR and CDR2 is SFDVKD. CDR3 DNA: TGTGCCACCAGTGATTTGAAACAGGGCTCCCAAGAGACCCAGTACTTC. Amino acids: CATSDLKQGSQETQYF.

V and J are TRBV25-1 and TRBJ2-5, with D possibly called TRBD1 or TRBD2 (6 bases each). CDR1 and CDR2 from the germline V gene are MGHDK and SYGVNS. CDR3 length equals 15 residues. V lost 3 bases, J lost 5 bases, and 16 bases lay in between. The CDR3 spells CASSEDSWGVETQYF. For the CDR3, the DNA is TGTGCCAGCAGTGAGGACAGTTGGGGGGTGGAGACCCAGTACTTC.

The V gene is TRBV15, the J gene TRBJ2-7; 8 nucleotides align to TRBD2. V shed 3 bases and J 4 bases; nucleotides not matched to a gene: 8. Germline values: CDR1 LNHNV, CDR2 YYDKDF (reference sequence). The CDR3 sequence is 15 residues long. The CDR3 loop reads CATSRVAGGPYEQYF. The CDR3 bases are TGTGCCACCAGCAGGGTTGCGGGAGGTCCTTACGAGCAGTACTTC.

V gene TRBV12-5 combines with J gene TRBJ2-1; TRBD2 matches 13 bases. Unmatched junction bases numbered 4, after V lost 4 bases and J lost 4 bases. This CDR3 is built from 16 residues. Germline V gene data show CDR1 as LGHNT and CDR2 as FRNRAP. In DNA, the CDR3 is TGTGCTAGTGGTTCCCGGGGACTAGCGGGATACAATGAGCAGTTCTTC. Its protein product is CASGSRGLAGYNEQFF.

This chain connects TRBV5-6 to TRBJ1-6; D not resolved. V was shortened by 4 bases and J by 9 bases, with 17 bases between the two germline ends. This CDR3 has 15 residues. Germline V gives CDR1 SGHDT, CDR2 YYEEEE. The CDR3 DNA follows: TGTGCCAGCAGCCCCCGTTGGGCGACGGGTTCACCCCTCCACTTT. As protein: CASSPRWATGSPLHF.

This CDR3 reads CASSYSYSATYNEQFF. CDR3 DNA sequence: TGTGCCAGCAGTTACTCGTACAGCGCAACCTACAATGAGCAGTTCTTC. The chain couples TRBV6-5 to TRBJ2-1, with D hard to call. With 0 bases removed from V and 2 bases from J, the gap between germline ends came to 11 bases. Per the germline V gene, CDR1 is MNHEY and CDR2 is SVGAGI. There are 16 residues in the CDR3.

V usage is TRBV7-2 and J usage is TRBJ2-7, with 14 bases aligning to TRBD2. V lost 3 bases to trimming and J lost 1 base; unmatched junction nucleotides: 11. This CDR3 spans 19 amino acids. Germline V lookup: CDR1 SGHTA, CDR2 FQGNSA. Here the CDR3 reads CASSLLPGLAGALSYEQYF. The CDR3 DNA reads as TGTGCCAGCAGCTTGCTACCGGGACTAGCGGGAGCGCTATCCTACGAGCAGTACTTC.

The chain couples TRBV7-9 to TRBJ1-2; D remains ambiguous. With 1 base removed from V and 4 bases from J, the gap between germline ends came to 10 bases. This CDR3 region has 14 residues. Germline V gene data show CDR1 as SEHNR and CDR2 as FQNEAQ (reference sequence). The CDR3 DNA reads as TGTGCCAGCAGCTTAGGGGCAGGAATCTATGGCTACACCTTC. Translating gives CASSLGAGIYGYTF.

This clone was picked up one time. The chain carries TRBV19 and TRBJ1-5; D remains ambiguous. The V and J ends lost 6 bases and 6 bases respectively, with 9 bases between them. CDR3 size: 12 residues. Germline CDR1 reads LNHDA; CDR2 reads SQIVND (reference sequence). The CDR3 loop reads CASRQPGQPQHF. Written as DNA, the CDR3 is TGTGCCAGTAGACAGCCGGGTCAGCCCCAGCATTTT.

The chain uses TRBV2 and TRBJ2-7; D ambiguous. CDR3 length: 14 amino acids. The germline V gene has CDR1 SNHLY and CDR2 FYNNEI. The V end was cut by 4 bases, the J end by 6 bases, with 16 bases between. The CDR3 sequence: CASSGRWGGLEQYF. Here the CDR3 DNA reads TGTGCCAGCAGTGGACGTTGGGGTGGCCTCGAGCAGTACTTC.

The table lists this clone with a few counts. The chain is built from TRBV9 and TRBJ2-2, with D uncertain. Per the germline V gene, CDR1 is SGDLS and CDR2 is YYNGEE. The CDR3 loop spans 14 amino acids. V shed 3 bases and J shed 5 bases, with 11 bases lying between them. The CDR3 here is CASSAPLETGELFF. The CDR3 DNA reads as TGTGCCAGCAGCGCACCCCTCGAGACCGGGGAGCTGTTTTTT.

This clone was observed a single time. The J gene is TRBJ2-5, the V gene TRBV5-1; TRBD1 matches at 7 bases. The V gene end was trimmed by 3 bases and the J gene end by 2 bases; junction bases not matched to a gene: 4. The CDR3 is 14 amino acids. Per the germline V gene, CDR1 is SGHRS and CDR2 is YFSETQ. The CDR3 nucleotides are TGCGCCAGCAGCTGGGCGGACAGGCAAGAGACCCAGTACTTC. This gives the protein CASSWADRQETQYF.

V usage is TRBV21-1 and J usage is TRBJ2-4; the table's D call of TRBD1 was not tested on the DNA. TRBV21-1 is described as a pseudogene. CDR3 length: 15 residues. In nucleotides, the CDR3 is TGTGCCAGCAAGCGCACGGGGACACTTAAAAACATTCAGTACTTC. This encodes CASKRTGTLKNIQYF.

This chain connects TRBV11-2 to TRBJ2-3; 9 nucleotides align to TRBD2. CDR1 is SGHAT and CDR2 is FQNNGV in the germline V gene. The CDR3 runs 16 residues. Losses at the gene ends were 5 bases for V and 3 bases for J; bases not matched to a gene: 9. The CDR3 coding sequence is TGTGCCAGCAGCCCACGCCCTAGCGGGACTACAGATACGCAGTATTTT. This codes for CASSPRPSGTTDTQYF.

The V and J genes are TRBV20-1 and TRBJ2-1, with D hard to call. Trimming took 5 bases from V and 3 from J, leaving 5 bases between them. CDR3 length: 11 residues. The germline V gene has CDR1 DFQATT and CDR2 SNEGSKA (reference sequence). CDR3 coding DNA: TGCAGTGCTTGGGACTACAATGAGCAGTTCTTC. This gives the protein CSAWDYNEQFF.

The chain is built from TRBV11-2 and TRBJ1-1; maybe TRBD1 (6 bases). Germline V gene lookup returns CDR1 SGHAT and CDR2 FQNNGV. V lost 6 bases to trimming and J lost 6 bases, with 14 bases between them. This CDR3 has 13 residues. CDR3: CASSQGRVPEAFF. CDR3 nucleotides: TGTGCCAGCAGTCAGGGGCGAGTGCCTGAAGCTTTCTTT.

The V call is TRBV5-6, the J call TRBJ2-3; D call uncertain. V lost 1 base and J lost 0, with 9 bases in between. The CDR3 totals 15 residues. Germline V gives CDR1 SGHDT, CDR2 YYEEEE. The CDR3 sequence is CASSLLGRSTDTQYF. For the CDR3, the DNA is TGTGCCAGCAGCTTGCTGGGCCGTAGCACAGATACGCAGTATTTT.

The rearrangement links TRBV3-1 (or the pseudogene TRBV3-2) to TRBJ2-1, with TRBD1 identical over 9 bases. The CDR3 spans 17 residues. Germline loops: CDR1 LGHDT, CDR2 YNNKEL (reference sequence). V gave up 3 bases and J gave up 0 bases; unmatched junction bases: 6. CDR3 loop: CASSQNRGRSSYNEQFF. CDR3 in DNA: TGTGCCAGCAGCCAGAACAGGGGGCGTTCCTCCTACAATGAGCAGTTCTTC.

The chain links TRBV7-6 to TRBJ2-3, with 10 bases aligning to TRBD1. The V and J ends lost 0 bases and 4 bases, in that order; junction bases with no gene match: 7. The CDR3 contains 17 residues. Germline V CDR1 and CDR2: SGHVS, FNYEAQ. CDR3 DNA: TGTGCCAGCAGCTTAGCGTTTGGACAGGGGGTGGCAGATACGCAGTATTTT. Translated, it gives CASSLAFGQGVADTQYF.

The V gene is TRBV27, the J gene TRBJ2-2, with 7 positions matching TRBD2. J was trimmed by 4 bases and V by 2 bases; bases with no gene match: 4. From germline, CDR1 is MNHEY and CDR2 SMNVEV (reference sequence). The CDR3 is 15 amino acids. The CDR3 loop is CASSLMTSPTGELFF. Written as DNA, the CDR3 is TGTGCCAGCAGTTTAATGACTAGCCCCACCGGGGAGCTGTTTTTT.

The gene calls are TRBV5-1 and TRBJ2-3; D is uncertain. The CDR3 is made up of 15 amino acids. V shed 5 bases and J shed 6 bases, with 19 bases lying between them. Germline loops: CDR1 SGHRS, CDR2 YFSETQ. CDR3 protein: CASRPDGYMFDTQYF. The CDR3 DNA is TGCGCCAGCAGACCCGACGGATACATGTTCGATACGCAGTATTTT. Combining the CDR3 with reference TRBV5-1 and TRBJ2-3 gives the whole variable domain KAGVTQTPRYLIKTRGQQVTLSCSPISGHRSVSWYQQTPGQGLQFLFEYFSETQRNKGNFPGRFSGRQFSNSRSEMNVSTLELGDSALYLCASRPDGYMFDTQYFGPGTRLTVL.

The rearrangement joins TRBV10-2 to TRBJ2-3; 7 bases are a match to TRBD1. Germline V CDR1 and CDR2: WSHSY, SAAADI. Germline trimming cut 8 bases from V and 4 bases from J; bases unmatched to any gene: 12. The length of the CDR3 is 15 residues. The DNA for the CDR3 is TGCGCCAGCGAACGGACAGGACGAACGTCAGATACGCAGTATTTT. Protein: CASERTGRTSDTQYF.

The chain links TRBV5-1 to TRBJ1-4; D possibly corresponds to TRBD1 (5 bases). The CDR3 is made up of 12 amino acids. CDR1 is SGHRS and CDR2 is YFSETQ in the germline V gene. Trimming took 4 bases from V and 7 from J, leaving 8 bases between them. The CDR3 DNA follows: TGCGCCAGCAGCCCCGACAGTGAAAAACTGTTTTTT. The encoded protein is CASSPDSEKLFF. Full variable domain (outside the CDR3, taken from reference TRBV5-1 and TRBJ1-4): KAGVTQTPRYLIKTRGQQVTLSCSPISGHRSVSWYQQTPGQGLQFLFEYFSETQRNKGNFPGRFSGRQFSNSRSEMNVSTLELGDSALYLCASSPDSEKLFFGSGTQLSVL.

This clone was seen more than once but under ten times. The same CDR3 also results from other DNA sequences found in this sample. The rearrangement links TRBV5-1 to TRBJ1-5; D remains unclear. CDR1 SGHRS and CDR2 YFSETQ come from the germline V gene. V was trimmed by 0 bases and J by 0 bases, leaving 4 bases between them. This CDR3 contains 14 residues. The CDR3 is CASSLAGSNQPQHF. The CDR3 region has the DNA TGCGCCAGCAGCTTGGCCGGTAGCAATCAGCCCCAGCATTTT.

The gene calls are TRBV7-2 and TRBJ1-1; D is ambiguous. Looked up from germline, CDR1 is SGHTA and CDR2 is FQGNSA. V gave up 3 bases and J gave up 8 bases, with 13 bases separating them. The length of the CDR3 is 13 residues. CDR3 nucleotide sequence: TGTGCCAGCAGCTTCGTAACAACCACCGAAGCTTTCTTT. It yields the protein CASSFVTTTEAFF.

In its sample, this clone was seen a few times. This chain connects TRBV5-4 to TRBJ2-1, with TRBD2 matching over 7 bases. The CDR3 is 12 amino acids. The ends lost 4 bases at V and 9 bases at J; junction bases unmatched: 4. CDR1 is SGHNT, CDR2 YYREEE, per germline (reference sequence). The CDR3 DNA reads TGTGCCAGCAGCGCCCGACTAGCTGAGCAGTTCTTC. Amino acid sequence: CASSARLAEQFF. Drawing the rest from reference TRBV5-4 and TRBJ2-1, the complete variable domain is ETGVTQSPTHLIKTRGQQVTLRCSSQSGHNTVSWYQQALGQGPQFIFQYYREEENGRGNFPPRFSGLQFPNYSSELNVNALELDDSALYLCASSARLAEQFFGPGTRLTVL.